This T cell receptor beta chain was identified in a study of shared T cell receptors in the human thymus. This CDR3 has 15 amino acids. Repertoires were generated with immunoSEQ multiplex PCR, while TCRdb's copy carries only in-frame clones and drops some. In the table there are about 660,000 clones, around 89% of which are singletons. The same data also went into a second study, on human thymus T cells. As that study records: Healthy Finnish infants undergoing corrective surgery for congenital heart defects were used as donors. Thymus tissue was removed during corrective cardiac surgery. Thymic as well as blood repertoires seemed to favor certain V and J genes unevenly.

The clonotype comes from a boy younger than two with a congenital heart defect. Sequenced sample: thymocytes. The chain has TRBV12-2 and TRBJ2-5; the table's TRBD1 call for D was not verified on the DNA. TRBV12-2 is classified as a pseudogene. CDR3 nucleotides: TGTGCAAGTCGCTTAGTCCTGACAGTCCGGGAGACCCAGTACTTC. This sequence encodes CASRLVLTVRETQYF.